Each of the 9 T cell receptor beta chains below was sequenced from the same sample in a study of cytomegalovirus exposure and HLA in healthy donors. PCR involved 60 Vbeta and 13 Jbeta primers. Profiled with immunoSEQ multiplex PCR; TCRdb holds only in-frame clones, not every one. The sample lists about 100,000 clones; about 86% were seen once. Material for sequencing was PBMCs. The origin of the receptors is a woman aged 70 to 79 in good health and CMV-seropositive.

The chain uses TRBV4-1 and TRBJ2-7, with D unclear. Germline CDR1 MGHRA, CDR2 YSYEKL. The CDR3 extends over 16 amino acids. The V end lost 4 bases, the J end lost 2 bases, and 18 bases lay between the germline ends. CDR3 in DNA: TGCGCCAGCAGCCTTGGGCCCTCCCCGACCGCCTACGAGCAGTACTTC. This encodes CASSLGPSPTAYEQYF.

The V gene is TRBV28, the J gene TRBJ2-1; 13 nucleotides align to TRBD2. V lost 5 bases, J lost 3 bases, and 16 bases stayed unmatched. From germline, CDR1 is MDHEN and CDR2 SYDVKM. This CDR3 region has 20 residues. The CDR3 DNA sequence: TGTGCCAGCAGTGGATTCGGACTAGCGGGAGAGTTTATAAACTACAATGAGCAGTTCTTC. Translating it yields CASSGFGLAGEFINYNEQFF.

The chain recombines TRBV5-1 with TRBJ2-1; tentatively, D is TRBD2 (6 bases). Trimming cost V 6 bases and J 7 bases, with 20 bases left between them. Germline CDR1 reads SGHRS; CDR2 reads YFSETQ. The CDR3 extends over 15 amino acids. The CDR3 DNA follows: TGCGCCAGCACCCTTGTAGCGGTGAGAGGGAATGAGCAGTTCTTC. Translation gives CASTLVAVRGNEQFF.

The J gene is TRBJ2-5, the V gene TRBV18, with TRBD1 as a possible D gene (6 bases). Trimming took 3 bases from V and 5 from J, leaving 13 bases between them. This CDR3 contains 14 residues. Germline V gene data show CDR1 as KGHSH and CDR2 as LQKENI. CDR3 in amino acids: CASSPATGSETQYF. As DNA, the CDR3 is TGTGCCAGCTCACCGGCGACAGGCTCGGAGACCCAGTACTTC.

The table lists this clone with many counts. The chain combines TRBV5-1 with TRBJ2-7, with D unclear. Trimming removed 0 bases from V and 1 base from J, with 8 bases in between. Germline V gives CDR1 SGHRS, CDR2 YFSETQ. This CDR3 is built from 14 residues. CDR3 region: CASSLAGFSYEQYF. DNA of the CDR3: TGCGCCAGCAGCTTGGCAGGATTTTCCTACGAGCAGTACTTC. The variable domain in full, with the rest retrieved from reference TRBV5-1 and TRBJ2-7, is KAGVTQTPRYLIKTRGQQVTLSCSPISGHRSVSWYQQTPGQGLQFLFEYFSETQRNKGNFPGRFSGRQFSNSRSEMNVSTLELGDSALYLCASSLAGFSYEQYFGPGTRLTVT.

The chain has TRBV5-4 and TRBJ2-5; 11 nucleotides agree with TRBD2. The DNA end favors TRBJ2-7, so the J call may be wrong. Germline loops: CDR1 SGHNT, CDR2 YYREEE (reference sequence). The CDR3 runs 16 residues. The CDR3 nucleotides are TGTGCCAGCAGCTATTGGACTAGCGGGTTCTCCTACGAGCAGTACTTC. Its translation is CASSYWTSGFSYEQYF.

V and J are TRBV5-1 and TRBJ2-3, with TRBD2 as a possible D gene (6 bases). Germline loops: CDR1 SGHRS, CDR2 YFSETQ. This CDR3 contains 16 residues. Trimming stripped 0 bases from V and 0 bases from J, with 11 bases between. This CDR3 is CASSLVGGTSTDTQYF. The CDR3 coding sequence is TGCGCCAGCAGCTTGGTGGGCGGGACGAGCACAGATACGCAGTATTTT.

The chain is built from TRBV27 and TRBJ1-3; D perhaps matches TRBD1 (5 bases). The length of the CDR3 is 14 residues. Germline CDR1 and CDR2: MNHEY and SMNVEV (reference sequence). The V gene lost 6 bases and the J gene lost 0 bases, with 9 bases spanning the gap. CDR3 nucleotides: TGTGCCAGCAGGGGACTTTTCTCTGGAAACACCATATATTTT. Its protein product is CASRGLFSGNTIYF.

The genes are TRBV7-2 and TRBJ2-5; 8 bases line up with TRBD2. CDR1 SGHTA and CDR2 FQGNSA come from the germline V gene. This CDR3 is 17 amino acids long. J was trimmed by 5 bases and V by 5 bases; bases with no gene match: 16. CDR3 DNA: TGTGCCAGCAGCCCACGGGGGGGCGGGAGGATGAGGGAGACCCAGTACTTC. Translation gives CASSPRGGGRMRETQYF.